This TCR beta chain comes out of a study of blood T cell repertoires in COVID-19. This CDR3 is 13 amino acids long. Trimming pared 3 bases from V and 5 bases from J, leaving 10 bases between. Measured with immunoSEQ multiplex PCR; TCRdb has only the in-frame clones, and not every one. The table lists around 300,000 clones, around 89% of them singletons. V and J are TRBV12-3 or TRBV12-4 and TRBJ2-5; D remains unclear. This receptor was identified in a woman in her 50s who had recovered from COVID-19. The specimen was PBMCs or T cells enriched from blood (not recorded which). CDR3 amino acids: CASSFHRKETQYF. CDR3 DNA sequence: TGTGCCAGCAGTTTTCACAGAAAGGAGACCCAGTACTTC.